This T cell receptor beta chain was obtained from a study of CXCR3-negative and CXCR3-positive naive CD8 T cells. Study-level findings and limits: The TRB CDR3s that CXCR3-positive naive cells carried were more hydrophobic than those of CXCR3-negative naive cells. Researchers reported similar TRBV-TRBJ usage in naive CXCR3-negative and CXCR3-positive cells, though memory differed.

In preparing the TRB cDNA libraries, 5' RACE with UMI labels was used. Reprocessing the 5' RACE reads, TCRdb reports a single entry for every CDR3 protein and omits DNA. The sample includes 95,000 to 100,000 distinct CDR3 sequences. This CDR3 spans 16 amino acids. Germline V gene sequence: CDR1 SGHVS, CDR2 FNYEAQ. About this clonotype itself: The antigen remains undetermined.

This receptor was identified in a human donor in good health. Some clones in this sample may be carry-over from other donors' samples. Sequencing was performed on naive CXCR3+ CD8+ T cells from blood. Subset described: CD45RO-CCR7+CD27+CD95- naive CD8+ T cells expressing CXCR3 (TNR3+). The rearrangement uses TRBV7-6 and TRBJ1-1. The CDR3 protein is CASSSTDLSLGTEAFF. Full variable domain (outside the CDR3, taken from reference TRBV7-6 and TRBJ1-1): GAGVSQSPRYKVTKRGQDVALRCDPISGHVSLYWYRQALGQGPEFLTYFNYEAQQDKSGLPNDRFSAERPEGSISTLTIQRTEQRDSAMYRCASSSTDLSLGTEAFFGQGTRLTVV.